This passage covers 15 T cell receptor beta chains from one sample sequenced in a study of cytomegalovirus exposure and HLA in healthy donors. The PCR ran on 60 Vbeta and 13 Jbeta primers. Libraries were prepared by immunoSEQ multiplex PCR; TCRdb keeps only in-frame clonotypes and omits some of them. The sample consists of roughly 77,000 clones, about 73% of them appearing once. The sequenced sample consisted of PBMCs. Source of these receptors: a middle-aged man in good health and CMV-seronegative.

The chain uses TRBV28 and TRBJ2-2; D not certain. The CDR3 is made up of 16 amino acids. The ends were cut back, 1 base at V and 1 base at J, with 10 bases in the middle. Per germline, CDR1 MDHEN and CDR2 SYDVKM. The CDR3 protein is CASSLLVGLNTGELFF. CDR3 sequence (DNA): TGTGCCAGCAGTTTATTGGTCGGTTTGAACACCGGGGAGCTGTTTTTT.

This clone has only one observation. This rearrangement joins TRBV28 to TRBJ1-1; tentatively, D is TRBD1 (6 bases). The germline CDR1 and CDR2 sequences are MDHEN and SYDVKM. The V end lost 6 bases, the J end lost 3 bases, and 11 bases lay between the germline ends. The CDR3 length is 13 residues. DNA of the CDR3: TGTGCCAGCAGCTTTGAGGGGGACACTGAAGCTTTCTTT. Amino acid sequence: CASSFEGDTEAFF.

The V and J genes are TRBV27 and TRBJ2-3, with a tentative D call TRBD2 (6 bases). Trimming took 6 bases from V and 8 from J, leaving 15 bases between them. The CDR3 is 13 amino acids. Germline V gene sequence: CDR1 MNHEY, CDR2 SMNVEV (reference sequence). The CDR3 DNA is TGTGCCAGCAGCACAGCGGGTCGGGGTACGCAGTATTTT. Residues: CASSTAGRGTQYF.

The rearrangement links TRBV18 to TRBJ2-7, with 8 bases identical to TRBD1. Germline V CDR1 and CDR2: KGHSH, LQKENI. V was pared by 4 bases and J by 2 bases, with 7 bases of the junction left unmatched. The CDR3 loop spans 15 amino acids. CDR3: CASSLVGQETYEQYF. For the CDR3, the DNA is TGTGCCAGCTCACTCGTGGGACAGGAGACCTACGAGCAGTACTTC.

This clone has more than one count but fewer than ten. The chain uses TRBV5-1 and TRBJ2-6; 9 nucleotides line up with TRBD1. The V and J ends lost 5 bases and 4 bases, in that order; junction bases with no gene match: 13. The CDR3 is 18 residues long. Germline CDR1 is SGHRS and CDR2 is YFSETQ. CDR3 bases: TGCGCCAGCAGTAATATCCCGGGACAGGGCGTCGGGGCCAACGTCCTGACTTTC. Its protein product is CASSNIPGQGVGANVLTF.

The genes are TRBV7-2 and TRBJ2-5; 10 bases are shared with TRBD2. With V trimmed by 0 bases and J by 4 bases, 5 bases remained unmatched. The CDR3 length is 16 residues. CDR1 is SGHTA, CDR2 FQGNSA, per germline. The CDR3 region is CASSLAPLAGRETQYF. The CDR3, as DNA: TGTGCCAGCAGCTTAGCCCCACTAGCGGGGAGAGAGACCCAGTACTTC.

J is TRBJ2-7 and V is TRBV28; D ambiguous. V was clipped by 7 bases and J by 4 bases, with 8 bases between them. The CDR3 totals 11 residues. CDR1 MDHEN and CDR2 SYDVKM come from the germline V gene. DNA for the CDR3: TGTGCCAGCATCCCAGAATACGAGCAGTACTTC. Protein: CASIPEYEQYF.

The J gene is TRBJ1-5, the V gene TRBV19; the D is unclear. Germline CDR1 reads LNHDA; CDR2 reads SQIVND (reference sequence). The V end lost 7 bases, the J end lost 2 bases, and 12 bases lay between the germline ends. This CDR3 spans 14 amino acids. The CDR3 spells CASTSSLRNQPQHF. In DNA form, the CDR3 reads TGTGCCAGTACGTCGAGTTTGCGCAATCAGCCCCAGCATTTT.

The chain combines TRBV5-6 with TRBJ2-5; possible D gene TRBD2, 6 bases. This CDR3 is built from 13 residues. The germline gives CDR1 SGHDT, CDR2 YYEEEE. V lost 5 bases and J lost 11, with 19 bases in between. The CDR3 sequence is CASSFGTPGEQYF. CDR3 DNA: TGTGCCAGCAGTTTCGGGACCCCGGGGGAGCAGTACTTC.

CDR3 nucleotide sequence: TGTGCCAGCAGCAGAACTCTAGCGGGAGCAGATACGCAGTATTTT. The encoded protein is CASSRTLAGADTQYF. This chain joins TRBV21-1 and TRBJ2-3; the table names TRBD2, a call not compared with the DNA. TRBV21-1 is recorded as a pseudogene. There are 15 residues in the CDR3.

The chain uses TRBV7-9 and TRBJ2-1; the match to TRBD1 covers 7 bases. The CDR3 has 14 residues. Per germline, CDR1 SEHNR and CDR2 FQNEAQ (reference sequence). Trimming took 8 bases from V and 3 from J; bases not matched to a gene: 7. CDR3 nucleotide sequence: TGTGCCAGCGACCACAGGGGTGTCTACAATGAGCAGTTCTTC. It specifies CASDHRGVYNEQFF.

This chain uses TRBV11-2 with TRBJ1-1, with 7 nucleotides matching TRBD1. Germline V lookup: CDR1 SGHAT, CDR2 FQNNGV. This CDR3 is 16 amino acids long. Trimming removed 4 bases from V and 7 bases from J; junction bases left unmatched: 15. The CDR3 nucleotides read TGTGCCAGCAGCTCCGTTGGACAGGCTCTGCTTTTTGAAGCTTTCTTT. It encodes CASSSVGQALLFEAFF.

V and J are TRBV5-4 and TRBJ2-7, with 7 bases matching TRBD1. This CDR3 comprises 13 residues. Germline V gene data show CDR1 as SGHNT and CDR2 as YYREEE (reference sequence). The V segment lost 3 bases and the J segment 3 bases; nucleotides outside the gene matches: 3. The CDR3 coding sequence is TGTGCCAGCAGCTCCGGGGACAGCTACGAGCAGTACTTC. This encodes CASSSGDSYEQYF.

This clone was detected a few times. V gene TRBV6-1 combines with J gene TRBJ2-7; 9 bases fit TRBD1. The CDR3 consists of 13 residues. V shed 6 bases and J 6 bases; nucleotides not matched to a gene: 6. Germline assignment: CDR1 MNHNS and CDR2 SASEGT. CDR3 protein: CASRETGGIEQYF. As DNA, the CDR3 is TGTGCCAGCAGGGAGACAGGGGGAATCGAGCAGTACTTC.

The CDR3 region is CASSLARGNTEAFF. In DNA, the CDR3 is TGTGCCAGCAGCTTAGCTCGGGGGAACACTGAAGCTTTCTTT. The chain recombines TRBV7-9 with TRBJ1-1; D call uncertain. Looked up from germline, CDR1 is SEHNR and CDR2 is FQNEAQ (reference sequence). There are 14 residues in the CDR3. Trimming shortened V by 0 bases and J by 1 base, and 6 bases separated the two germline ends.